This T cell receptor beta chain was sequenced during a study of post-analysis software for immune sequencing data. About the study: The patients showed relapsing-remitting, secondary progressive and progressive-relapsing multiple sclerosis courses.

The CDR3 is 11 residues long. The V end was cut by 5 bases, the J end by 4 bases, with 9 bases between. Germline CDR1 reads SQVTM; CDR2 reads ANQGSEA. Unique molecular identifiers featured in each of the TCR beta cDNA libraries. T cells numbering roughly 1 to 10 million yielded roughly 500,000 cDNA molecules. In TCRdb, the PCR reads were re-called with MiXCR into one record per CDR3 protein. The sample contains about 820,000 distinct CDR3 sequences, approximately 57% of which appear only once. Study findings and constraints: Significantly decreased normalized Chao1 diversity was recorded for multiple sclerosis patients relative to controls. Co-batched samples clustered tightly together by F measure. Roughly five TRBV segments appeared more often in patients than in controls, and TRBV5-6, TRBV5-1 and TRBV20-1 were among these.

As concerns this clonotype: Its matching antigen is unknown.

The chain is built from TRBV29-1 and TRBJ2-7, with D maybe TRBD1 (5 bases). The sequenced sample was blood. The source of this sequence is a girl under 18 with multiple sclerosis. Written as DNA, the CDR3 is TGCAGCGTTATCGACAGTTACGAGCAGTACTTC. This translates into CSVIDSYEQYF.